A selection of T cell receptor beta chains follows, all from one sample in a study of T cell changes during pregnancy in multiple sclerosis. Profiling relied on immunoSEQ multiplex PCR, and the TCRdb table lists in-frame clones only, not all of them. The sample contains fewer than 85,000 clones, roughly 92% of which appear only once. The sequencing used peripheral blood, collected before pregnancy. The receptors stem from a female donor with multiple sclerosis, enrolled in a pregnancy study. The CDR3 runs from the conserved cysteine through the conserved F or W. Each record gives: clone size, D gene, J gene, V gene, CDR3 protein, CDR3 DNA. A D gene is named only where the DNA matches it firmly. The size of a clone is reported for some rows only, either as once, few or many, or as a class for expanded clones.

-,TRBD2,TRBJ2-7,TRBV9,CASSVGSSGSSRQYF,TGTGCCAGCAGCGTAGGGTCTAGCGGGTCTTCAAGGCAGTACTTC
-,TRBD1,TRBJ2-7,TRBV5-4,CASSPGQVSYEQYF,TGTGCCAGCAGCCCAGGACAGGTCTCCTACGAGCAGTACTTC
-,TRBD1,TRBJ1-4,TRBV10-3,CAIRTGPNEKLFF,TGTGCCATCAGGACAGGGCCTAATGAAAAACTGTTTTTT
-,-,TRBJ1-1,TRBV5-4,CASRSTGRAEAFF,TGTGCCAGCAGGTCCACGGGGAGGGCTGAAGCTTTCTTT
-,-,TRBJ2-5,TRBV7-8,CASSAKRVRQAQETQYF,TGTGCCAGCAGCGCGAAACGTGTCCGGCAGGCGCAGGAGACCCAGTACTTC
-,-,TRBJ2-1,TRBV7-9,CASSDRDSYNEQFF,TGTGCCAGCAGCGACCGGGACTCTTACAATGAGCAGTTCTTC
once,-,TRBJ2-2,TRBV30,CAWSRGAANTGELFF,TGTGCCTGGAGTCGGGGAGCGGCAAACACCGGGGAGCTGTTTTTT
medium-sized,TRBD2,TRBJ2-1,TRBV6-4,CASSAGTSGGAGEQFF,TGTGCCAGCAGCGCCGGGACTAGCGGGGGGGCAGGGGAGCAGTTCTTC
-,TRBD1,TRBJ1-3,TRBV5-1,CASSRDRGPGNTIYF,TGCGCCAGCAGCCGGGACAGGGGCCCTGGAAACACCATATATTTT
-,TRBD2,TRBJ2-7,TRBV9,CASSVGGGVAYEQYF,TGTGCCAGCAGCGTAGGGGGGGGAGTAGCCTACGAGCAGTACTTC
-,TRBD2,TRBJ2-3,TRBV9,CASSVQREWDTQYF,TGTGCCAGCAGCGTCCAGCGGGAGTGGGATACGCAGTATTTT
-,TRBD1,TRBJ2-7,TRBV15,CATSRGTGERYEQYF,TGTGCCACCAGCAGAGGGACAGGGGAGCGCTACGAGCAGTACTTC
-,TRBD1,TRBJ1-1,TRBV5-4,CASRLTAGGTEAFF,TGTGCCAGCAGACTTACCGCAGGGGGGACTGAAGCTTTCTTT
once,TRBD1,TRBJ2-7,TRBV6-5,CASSPGQEGNEQYF,TGTGCCAGCAGTCCGGGACAGGAGGGAAACGAGCAGTACTTC
-,-,TRBJ2-5,TRBV27,CASSLSISIETQYF,TGTGCCAGCAGTTTATCGATTAGTATTGAGACCCAGTACTTC
-,-,TRBJ1-3,TRBV11-3,CASSFLRQGSSGNTIYF,TGTGCCAGCAGCTTTCTCAGGCAGGGTTCAAGTGGAAACACCATATATTTT
once,-,TRBJ1-2,TRBV5-5,CASSFDPGGFGYTF,TGTGCCAGCAGCTTCGACCCCGGGGGTTTTGGCTACACCTTC
-,-,TRBJ2-7,TRBV13,CASSLGHYEQYF,TGTGCCAGCAGCTTAGGTCACTACGAGCAGTACTTC
-,TRBD2,TRBJ2-7,TRBV29-1,CSVGTSGIYEQYF,TGCAGCGTCGGGACTAGCGGGATCTACGAGCAGTACTTC
once,TRBD2,TRBJ2-1,TRBV27,CASSRTSGRRGHEQFF,TGTGCCAGCAGTCGGACTAGCGGGCGAAGAGGGCATGAGCAGTTCTTC